This passage covers 10 T cell receptor beta chains from one sample sequenced in a study of beta chain features in type 1 diabetes. The whole isolated RNA underwent reverse transcription, so sequencing captured expressed TCRB transcripts. The assay was immunoSEQ multiplex PCR, and TCRdb's table has in-frame clones only and misses some. The sample records a few hundred thousand clones, approximately 30% being singletons. Sequenced material: naive CD4+ T cells from blood. The receptors shown here come from a man between 18 and 29 years old in good health.

The CDR3 loop is CASSSPIRSAGRRVFF. CDR3 nucleotides: TGTGCCAGCAGCTCCCCCATAAGGTCAGCGGGAAGGAGAGTGTTCTTC. This chain links TRBV11-2 with TRBJ2-1; 7 nucleotides agree with TRBD2. The germline CDR1 and CDR2 sequences are SGHAT and FQNNGV. After removal of 4 bases from V and 15 bases from J, the junction contained 21 bases not matched to a gene. The CDR3 has 16 residues.

This chain uses TRBV18 with TRBJ1-1, with D maybe TRBD1 (6 bases). Germline CDR1 reads KGHSH; CDR2 reads LQKENI. Trimming shortened V by 2 bases and J by 0 bases, and 13 bases separated the two germline ends. The CDR3 has 16 residues. CDR3 residues: CASSPDRQVMNTEAFF. CDR3 sequence (DNA): TGTGCCAGCTCACCAGACCGACAGGTAATGAACACTGAAGCTTTCTTT.

The sample holds one count of this clone. The rearrangement joins TRBV27 to TRBJ2-1; 8 bases fit TRBD2. The CDR3 is 13 residues long. Per germline, CDR1 MNHEY and CDR2 SMNVEV (reference sequence). V lost 7 bases and J lost 16; bases outside the gene matches: 15. CDR3 in DNA: TGTGCCAGCAAGGCTAGCGGGTCCCCAGCATGCTTCTTC. This sequence encodes CASKASGSPACFF.

The V gene is TRBV27, the J gene TRBJ2-7; TRBD2 matches at 10 bases. Germline values: CDR1 MNHEY, CDR2 SMNVEV (reference sequence). The CDR3 is 17 amino acids. Trimming cost V 1 base and J 3 bases; bases outside gene matches: 9. This CDR3 is CASSLFFGLAEDYEQYF. The CDR3 DNA sequence: TGTGCCAGCAGTTTATTCTTCGGACTAGCGGAGGACTACGAGCAGTACTTC.

This clone was recorded a few times. This rearrangement joins TRBV29-1 to TRBJ2-7, with 7 nucleotides matching TRBD1. The V segment lost 4 bases and the J segment 9 bases; nucleotides outside the gene matches: 12. Germline-derived CDR1 and CDR2 are SQVTM and ANQGSEA. This CDR3 spans 13 amino acids. The CDR3 reads CSVGDRVDGLQYF. The CDR3 nucleotides are TGCAGCGTTGGTGACAGGGTAGATGGGTTGCAGTACTTC.

This clone was detected only a few times. The chain couples TRBV7-3 to TRBJ2-3; D is unresolved. The V gene's germline CDR1 is SGHTA and CDR2 FQGTGA. There are 15 residues in the CDR3. Deletions cut 2 bases from V and 5 bases from J, with 14 bases between. DNA of the CDR3: TGTGCCAGCAGCTTAGGGTGGCCCGGAGAAGATACGCAGTATTTT. Amino acids: CASSLGWPGEDTQYF. Drawing the rest from reference TRBV7-3 and TRBJ2-3, the complete variable domain is GAGVSQTPSNKVTEKGKYVELRCDPISGHTALYWYRQSLGQGPEFLIYFQGTGAADDSGLPNDRFFAVRPEGSVSTLKIQRTERGDSAVYLCASSLGWPGEDTQYFGPGTRLTVL.

The sample holds a few counts of this clone. The J gene is TRBJ2-5, the V gene TRBV29-1, with a possible D match to TRBD2 (6 bases). Germline values: CDR1 SQVTM, CDR2 ANQGSEA. The V and J ends lost 8 bases and 6 bases respectively, with 16 bases between them. This CDR3 has 12 residues. CDR3 in amino acids: CSLRVGGQTQYF. CDR3 bases: TGCAGCCTCAGAGTGGGGGGTCAGACCCAGTACTTC.

The genes are TRBV7-2 and TRBJ1-5; 7 bases map to TRBD1. From germline, CDR1 is SGHTA and CDR2 FQGNSA. CDR3 length equals 15 residues. Trimming took 5 bases from V and 2 from J; bases not matched to a gene: 6. In DNA form, the CDR3 reads TGTGCCAGCAGCCGACAGGGAATGGGCAATCAGCCCCAGCATTTT. Amino acid sequence: CASSRQGMGNQPQHF.

Only a few counts were recorded for this clone. The chain recombines TRBV4-3 with TRBJ2-4, with 8 bases fitting TRBD1. The J segment lost 2 bases and the V segment lost 2 bases, leaving 14 bases of the junction unmatched. The CDR3 runs 19 residues. The germline gives CDR1 LGHNA, CDR2 YSLEER. The CDR3 region has the DNA TGCGCCAGCAGCCAATTAACCCCGGGGACAGGAACATCCAAAAACATTCAGTACTTC. Its protein product is CASSQLTPGTGTSKNIQYF.

This clone was detected only a few times. V is TRBV5-6 and J is TRBJ2-3; TRBD2 matches 8 bases. The junction had 11 bases not matched to a gene; V was cut back by 4 bases and J by 1 base. The CDR3 extends over 17 amino acids. Germline assignment: CDR1 SGHDT and CDR2 YYEEEE. Here the CDR3 reads CASSLPRLAGRTDTQYF. The CDR3 DNA follows: TGTGCCAGCAGCCTGCCGCGGCTAGCGGGCCGCACAGATACGCAGTATTTT.